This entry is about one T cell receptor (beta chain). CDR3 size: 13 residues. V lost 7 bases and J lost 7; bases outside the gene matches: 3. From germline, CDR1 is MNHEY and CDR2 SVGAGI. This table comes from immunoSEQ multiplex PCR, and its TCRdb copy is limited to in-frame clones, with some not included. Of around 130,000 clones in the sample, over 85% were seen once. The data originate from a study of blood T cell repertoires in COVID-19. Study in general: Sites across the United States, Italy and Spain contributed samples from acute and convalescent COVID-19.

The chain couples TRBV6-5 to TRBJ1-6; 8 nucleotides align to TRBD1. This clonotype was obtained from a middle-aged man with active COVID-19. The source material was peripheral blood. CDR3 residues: CASMQGANSPLHF. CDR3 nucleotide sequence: TGTGCCAGCATGCAGGGGGCCAATTCACCCCTCCACTTT.